These 32 T cell receptor beta chains originate from one sample sequenced in a study of blood T cell repertoires in COVID-19. Assay used: immunoSEQ multiplex PCR; TCRdb lists only in-frame clones, some missing. The sample shows 120,000 to 150,000 clones, 84% of them seen only once. Sequences were obtained from PBMCs or T cells enriched from blood (not recorded which). The source of these receptors is a woman aged 45-65 years who had been exposed to COVID-19.

This clone was detected many times. The V call is TRBV7-9, the J call TRBJ1-6, with TRBD1 matching 9 bases. The CDR3 is 17 residues long. With V trimmed by 1 base and J by 7 bases, 8 bases remained unmatched. CDR1 is SEHNR, CDR2 FQNEAQ, per germline (reference sequence). The CDR3 sequence: CASSLVSGTGKNSPLHF. CDR3 coding DNA: TGTGCCAGCAGCTTAGTCTCCGGGACAGGGAAAAATTCACCCCTCCACTTT. Together with reference TRBV7-9 and TRBJ1-6, the CDR3 gives the full variable domain: DTGVSQNPRHKITKRGQNVTFRCDPISEHNRLYWYRQTLGQGPEFLTYFQNEAQLEKSRLLSDRFSAERPKGSFSTLEIQRTEQGDSAMYLCASSLVSGTGKNSPLHFGNGTRLTVT.

This clone was counted between two and nine times. The chain couples TRBV5-1 to TRBJ2-2, with D unclear. From germline, CDR1 is SGHRS and CDR2 YFSETQ. Between the trimmed V and J ends, which lost 7 bases and 8 bases, there was a span of 9 bases. The CDR3 is 11 residues long. The CDR3 spells CASGDLGELFF. The CDR3 DNA sequence: TGCGCCAGCGGAGACTTAGGGGAGCTGTTTTTT.

In this sample, this clone turned up a few times. V usage is TRBV5-4 and J usage is TRBJ2-1; TRBD2 aligns across 10 bases. This CDR3 has 12 amino acids. Germline V gene lookup returns CDR1 SGHNT and CDR2 YYREEE (reference sequence). The V gene end was trimmed by 2 bases and the J gene end by 14 bases; junction bases not matched to a gene: 4. The CDR3 DNA reads as TGTGCCAGCAGCTTAACTAGCGGGGTGGAGTTCTTC. Encoded protein: CASSLTSGVEFF.

The V and J genes are TRBV5-3 and TRBJ2-7; 7 positions agree with TRBD1. TRBV5-3 counts as an open reading frame of uncertain function. The CDR3 is 18 residues long. V trimming: 2 bases; J trimming: 3 bases; junction bases outside the gene matches: 17. The CDR3 protein is CARSFSTGYRDRDYEQYF. The CDR3 nucleotides are TGTGCCAGAAGCTTCTCAACTGGGTACCGAGACAGGGACTACGAGCAGTACTTC.

This clone was found once. The rearrangement links TRBV19 to TRBJ2-2; D call uncertain. V was clipped by 1 base and J by 5 bases, with 5 bases between them. This CDR3 comprises 13 residues. Germline V CDR1 and CDR2: LNHDA, SQIVND (reference sequence). CDR3 nucleotide sequence: TGTGCCAGTAGTATAGGGGCGACCGGGGAGCTGTTTTTT. Translating gives CASSIGATGELFF.

This chain uses TRBV7-9 with TRBJ2-1; D is possibly TRBD2 (6 bases). Germline-derived CDR1 and CDR2 are SEHNR and FQNEAQ (reference sequence). V shed 5 bases and J shed 5 bases, with 16 bases lying between them. The CDR3 is 15 amino acids. CDR3 region: CASSPTSLADNEQFF. The DNA of the CDR3 is TGTGCCAGCAGCCCTACTAGCTTGGCGGACAATGAGCAGTTCTTC.

This CDR3 reads CASSQDTVGRGFGEKLFF. The CDR3 DNA reads TGCGCCAGCAGCCAAGATACGGTCGGTCGGGGATTCGGTGAAAAACTGTTTTTT. V usage is TRBV4-3 and J usage is TRBJ1-4, with D hard to call. Germline V gene data show CDR1 as LGHNA and CDR2 as YSLEER. Trimming stripped 0 bases from V and 7 bases from J, with 21 bases between. The CDR3 has 18 residues.

In nucleotides, the CDR3 is TGTGCCAGCAGCTTAGTGACTAGCGGCTCCTACGAGCAGTACTTC. This sequence encodes CASSLVTSGSYEQYF. V gene TRBV7-2 combines with J gene TRBJ2-7; 9 bases are shared with TRBD2. Per germline, CDR1 SGHTA and CDR2 FQGNSA. The CDR3 has 15 residues. V was clipped by 1 base and J by 0 bases; unmatched bases: 1.

The chain links TRBV6-5 to TRBJ1-3; D uncertain. Germline V lookup: CDR1 MNHEY, CDR2 SVGAGI. V was trimmed by 6 bases and J by 0 bases, leaving 6 bases between them. CDR3 length equals 13 residues. The CDR3 loop reads CASRAGSGNTIYF. Written as DNA, the CDR3 is TGTGCCAGCAGGGCAGGCTCTGGAAACACCATATATTTT.

V and J are TRBV5-1 and TRBJ1-1; 12 bases line up with TRBD1. J was trimmed by 8 bases and V by 4 bases; bases with no gene match: 12. The CDR3 runs to 16 residues. CDR1 is SGHRS and CDR2 is YFSETQ in the germline V gene. The CDR3 region is CASSHPRDRGPTEAFF. CDR3 coding DNA: TGCGCCAGCAGCCACCCCCGGGACAGGGGGCCTACCGAAGCTTTCTTT.

In this sample, this clone turned up once. The gene calls are TRBV7-8 and TRBJ1-5; D possibly corresponds to TRBD1 (6 bases). The CDR3 loop spans 14 amino acids. V was cut by 5 bases and J by 2 bases, with 10 bases left in between. Germline V gene sequence: CDR1 SGHVS, CDR2 FQNEAQ. The CDR3 loop is CASSQQGGNQPQHF. DNA of the CDR3: TGTGCCAGCAGCCAACAGGGAGGCAATCAGCCCCAGCATTTT.

This chain connects TRBV9 to TRBJ2-3; the D gene is possibly TRBD1 (6 bases). Trimming shortened V by 4 bases and J by 0 bases, and 21 bases separated the two germline ends. The germline CDR1 and CDR2 sequences are SGDLS and YYNGEE. This CDR3 has 18 amino acids. In DNA, the CDR3 is TGTGCCAGCAGCATCTACGACAGGTCACTACTAAGCACAGATACGCAGTATTTT. This codes for CASSIYDRSLLSTDTQYF.

This sequence joins TRBV12-3 or TRBV12-4 and TRBJ1-1; D might be TRBD1 (5 bases). This CDR3 is built from 13 residues. V was pared by 0 bases and J by 7 bases, with 9 bases between. The CDR3 nucleotides are TGTGCCAGCAGTTTAGCAGGGGCTGTTGAAGCTTTCTTT. Translating it yields CASSLAGAVEAFF.

The CDR3 spells CAIRRDRESGNTIYF. The DNA for the CDR3 is TGTGCCATCAGGCGGGACAGGGAATCTGGAAACACCATATATTTT. The chain couples TRBV7-9 to TRBJ1-3; 9 bases match TRBD1. The CDR3 is 15 amino acids. CDR1 SEHNR and CDR2 FQNEAQ come from the germline V gene (reference sequence). Trimming cost V 10 bases and J 1 base; bases outside gene matches: 8.

This clone has a handful of counts. The genes are TRBV5-3 and TRBJ1-2; 9 bases are a match to TRBD1. TRBV5-3 counts as an open reading frame of uncertain function. J lost 9 bases, V lost 4 bases, and 7 bases had no gene match. This CDR3 is built from 13 residues. The CDR3 loop is CARSPTGGRSYTF. CDR3 nucleotides: TGTGCCAGAAGCCCTACAGGGGGCCGAAGCTACACCTTC.

The chain recombines TRBV7-2 with TRBJ1-2; perhaps TRBD1 as D (6 bases). This CDR3 is built from 14 residues. The germline CDR1 and CDR2 sequences are SGHTA and FQGNSA. Trimming took off 4 bases at V and 5 bases at J, with 14 bases between the two ends. The CDR3 spells CASSSGQNPYGYTF. The CDR3 nucleotides are TGTGCCAGCAGCTCCGGACAGAACCCATATGGCTACACCTTC.

This clone was counted at least ten times. The chain has TRBV5-1 and TRBJ2-5; tentatively, D is TRBD1 (6 bases). Trimming removed 4 bases at V and 7 bases at J, with 20 bases between. This CDR3 spans 15 amino acids. Germline V CDR1 and CDR2: SGHRS, YFSETQ. The CDR3 here is CASSETKTGGGTQYF. The CDR3 DNA is TGCGCCAGCAGCGAAACCAAGACAGGTGGTGGGACCCAGTACTTC.

This chain uses TRBV5-4 with TRBJ1-1, with a weak D call TRBD1 (5 bases). This CDR3 is 14 amino acids long. Per the germline V gene, CDR1 is SGHNT and CDR2 is YYREEE (reference sequence). V lost 4 bases and J 0 bases, leaving 10 bases between the germline ends. The CDR3 DNA follows: TGTGCCAGCAGCCGGAGGGACGTGAACACTGAAGCTTTCTTT. This encodes CASSRRDVNTEAFF. Variable domain in full (rest from reference TRBV5-4 and TRBJ1-1): ETGVTQSPTHLIKTRGQQVTLRCSSQSGHNTVSWYQQALGQGPQFIFQYYREEENGRGNFPPRFSGLQFPNYSSELNVNALELDDSALYLCASSRRDVNTEAFFGQGTRLTVV.

The J gene is TRBJ1-4, the V gene TRBV6-1, with D perhaps TRBD1 (5 bases). V lost 2 bases to trimming and J lost 7 bases, with 11 bases between them. From germline, CDR1 is MNHNS and CDR2 SASEGT. The CDR3 loop spans 14 amino acids. The CDR3 DNA reads as TGTGCCAGCAGTGAACAGGGAACGGGTGAAAAACTGTTTTTT. Its protein product is CASSEQGTGEKLFF.

DNA of the CDR3: TGTGCCAGCAGCTCGTCAGGGGCACTTGAAGCTTTCTTT. Translated: CASSSSGALEAFF. The chain is built from TRBV7-9 and TRBJ1-1, with D possibly being TRBD1 (6 bases). Germline values: CDR1 SEHNR, CDR2 FQNEAQ (reference sequence). Trimming stripped 4 bases from V and 7 bases from J, with 13 bases between. This CDR3 has 13 residues.

This chain connects TRBV7-8 to TRBJ1-1; the match to TRBD1 covers 8 bases. The V segment lost 2 bases and the J segment 3 bases; nucleotides outside the gene matches: 11. This CDR3 is 17 amino acids long. Germline CDR1 is SGHVS and CDR2 is FQNEAQ. The CDR3 DNA sequence: TGTGCCAGCAGCTTATTCCACAGGGGGGTTCGTGACACTGAAGCTTTCTTT. Protein product: CASSLFHRGVRDTEAFF.

This chain joins TRBV7-2 and TRBJ2-1; 8 bases map to TRBD2. The CDR3 consists of 12 residues. Per germline, CDR1 SGHTA and CDR2 FQGNSA. With V trimmed by 5 bases and J by 7 bases, 1 base remained unmatched. In DNA form, the CDR3 reads TGTGCCAGCAGCCAGCGGGGGAATGAGCAGTTCTTC. The encoded protein is CASSQRGNEQFF.

The V and J genes are TRBV2 and TRBJ1-2, with a weak D call TRBD1 (5 bases). The CDR3 length is 13 residues. Trimming removed 8 bases from V and 4 bases from J, with 14 bases in between. Germline loops: CDR1 SNHLY, CDR2 FYNNEI. The CDR3 region is CASRRRGGYGYTF. The CDR3 nucleotides are TGTGCCAGCCGTCGGCGGGGGGGCTATGGCTACACCTTC.

The chain combines TRBV10-1 with TRBJ2-1; no definite D call. The length of the CDR3 is 14 residues. The ends were cut back, 3 bases at V and 4 bases at J, with 10 bases in the middle. The germline CDR1 and CDR2 sequences are WNHNN and SYGVQD (reference sequence). The CDR3, as DNA: TGCGCCAGCAGTGACCCTCCAGGTTACAATGAGCAGTTCTTC. Translating it yields CASSDPPGYNEQFF.

The chain couples TRBV6-5 to TRBJ1-2; 7 bases match TRBD1. In germline, CDR1 is MNHEY, CDR2 SVGAGI. The CDR3 length is 14 residues. The V gene end was trimmed by 2 bases and the J gene end by 6 bases; junction bases not matched to a gene: 6. CDR3 DNA: TGTGCCAGCAGTTACGTCGGGACAGCGAATGGCTACACCTTC. Amino acid sequence: CASSYVGTANGYTF.

The chain carries TRBV6-2 or TRBV6-3 and TRBJ2-7; 9 positions agree with TRBD2. This CDR3 has 14 residues. Germline V gives CDR1 MNHEY, CDR2 SVGEGT. With 5 bases clipped from V and 7 bases from J, the junction kept 9 bases outside the gene matches. This CDR3 reads CASSTGVAGEEQYF. CDR3 DNA sequence: TGTGCCAGCAGTACCGGGGTAGCGGGAGAAGAGCAGTACTTC.

Written as DNA, the CDR3 is TGTGCCAGCCAACTGGCGGGGGGCGATGAGCAGTTCTTC. It translates to CASQLAGGDEQFF. This chain connects TRBV5-6 to TRBJ2-1; 8 bases are a match to TRBD2. Losses at the gene ends were 7 bases for V and 8 bases for J; bases not matched to a gene: 8. Germline V gene lookup returns CDR1 SGHDT and CDR2 YYEEEE. This CDR3 has 13 residues.

The chain uses TRBV6-2 or TRBV6-3 and TRBJ2-3, with 7 bases fitting TRBD2. CDR1 is MNHEY, CDR2 SVGEGT, per germline. J gave up 6 bases and V 1 base, and 13 bases lay outside the gene matches. The CDR3 length is 17 residues. The CDR3 is CASSYLETSSRRDTQYF. CDR3 nucleotide sequence: TGTGCCAGCAGTTACTTGGAGACTAGCTCCCGGAGGGATACGCAGTATTTT.

V gene TRBV7-9 combines with J gene TRBJ1-6; D call uncertain. V gave up 5 bases and J gave up 8 bases, with 10 bases separating them. This CDR3 has 13 residues. Per germline, CDR1 SEHNR and CDR2 FQNEAQ (reference sequence). CDR3: CASSPNMHSPLHF. The CDR3 region has the DNA TGTGCCAGCAGCCCAAACATGCATTCACCCCTCCACTTT.

CDR3 amino acids: CAISGGGQVYNYGYTF. DNA of the CDR3: TGTGCCATCAGTGGGGGGGGACAGGTCTATAACTATGGCTACACCTTC. This rearrangement joins TRBV10-3 to TRBJ1-2, with 8 bases aligning to TRBD1. The CDR3 is 16 residues long. V lost 4 bases and J lost 1; bases outside the gene matches: 8. The germline CDR1 and CDR2 sequences are ENHRY and SYGVKD.

This chain uses TRBV5-6 with TRBJ1-5; TRBD1 is a possible D gene (6 bases). Germline lookup yields CDR1 SGHDT and CDR2 YYEEEE. The CDR3 loop spans 16 amino acids. Trimming removed 4 bases at V and 0 bases at J, with 14 bases between. The CDR3 DNA reads TGTGCCAGCAGCCAACGGACAGAATATAGCAATCAGCCCCAGCATTTT. It encodes CASSQRTEYSNQPQHF.

The chain is built from TRBV27 and TRBJ1-1; tentative D call: TRBD1 (6 bases). This CDR3 spans 14 amino acids. Germline lookup yields CDR1 MNHEY and CDR2 SMNVEV (reference sequence). V was shortened by 1 base and J by 4 bases, with 10 bases between the two germline ends. DNA of the CDR3: TGTGCCAGCAGTTTATTGGGGGCCCCCACTGAAGCTTTCTTT. Translating it yields CASSLLGAPTEAFF.